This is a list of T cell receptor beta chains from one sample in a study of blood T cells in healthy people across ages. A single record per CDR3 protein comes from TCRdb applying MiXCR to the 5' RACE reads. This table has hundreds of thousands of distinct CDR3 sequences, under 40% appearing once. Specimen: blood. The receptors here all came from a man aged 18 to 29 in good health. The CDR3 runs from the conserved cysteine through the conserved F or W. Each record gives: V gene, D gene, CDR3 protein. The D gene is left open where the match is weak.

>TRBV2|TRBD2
CASSVSSGGSYEQYF
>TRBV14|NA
CASSRRYNTEAFF
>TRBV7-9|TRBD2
CASSLTLAATGELFF
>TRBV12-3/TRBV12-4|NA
CASSLGPLRTDTQYF
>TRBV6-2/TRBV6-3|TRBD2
CASSYQNPGTRRRGEQYF
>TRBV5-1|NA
CASSSTQTLTQYF
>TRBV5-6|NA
CASSSRAALNYGYTF
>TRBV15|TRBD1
CATSRSTGTGNETQYF
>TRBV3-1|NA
CASSPGTGLNEQFF
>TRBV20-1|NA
CSASDIGDRAGPQHF
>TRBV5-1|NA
CASSLANRANTEAFF
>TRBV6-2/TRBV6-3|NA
CASSSDSADTQYF
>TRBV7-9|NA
CASSLLAGNYGYTF
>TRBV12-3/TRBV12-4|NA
CASSHGGYEQFF
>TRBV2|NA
CASSESGPGNTNTQYF
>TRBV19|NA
CASSIGSPRGEQFF
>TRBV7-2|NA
CASSLGPRNNEQYF
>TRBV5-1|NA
CASSLEQRPYNEQYF
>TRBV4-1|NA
CASSQGSANYGYTF
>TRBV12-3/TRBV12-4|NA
CASSFGGGELFF
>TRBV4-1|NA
CASSPRDAAYEQYF
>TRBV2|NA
CASSEAAAPNEKLFF
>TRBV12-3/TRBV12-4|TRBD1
CASSLGTGGYGETQYF
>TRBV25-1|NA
CASTRSGREGYTF
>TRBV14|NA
CASSQERRGRVDEQFF
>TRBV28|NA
CASSLGGLLYNEQFF
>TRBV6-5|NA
CASSYYQEGEAFF
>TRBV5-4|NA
CATHSPGENTEAFF
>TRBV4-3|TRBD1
CASSFLGTGGQNIQYF
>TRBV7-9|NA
CASSSQGKSEYSYNEQYF
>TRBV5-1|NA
CAGSNRPDAYEQYF
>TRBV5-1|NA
CASSLASVRPGRVNQPQHF
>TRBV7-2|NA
CASSVGTEYNEQFF
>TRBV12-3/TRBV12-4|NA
CASSPQEGGYEQYF
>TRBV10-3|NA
CAISEWAGGQETQYF
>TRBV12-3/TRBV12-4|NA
CASSRPAGQETQYF
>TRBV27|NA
CASSLLEASSYEQYF
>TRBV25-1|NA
CASMPRRTNSPLHF
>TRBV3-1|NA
CASSQADSPRGTQYF
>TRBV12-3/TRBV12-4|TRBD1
CASRASSDRDTYEQYF
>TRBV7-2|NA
CASSLDPGNYGYTF
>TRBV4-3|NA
CASSQDGGRSPSNTGELFF
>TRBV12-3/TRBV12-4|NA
CASSKAISYNEQYF
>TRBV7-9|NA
CASSPDGVNTEAFF
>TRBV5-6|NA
CASSLTQFYNEQFF
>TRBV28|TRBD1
CASSRSGQENIQYF
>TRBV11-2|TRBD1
CASSHGQGPTEAFF
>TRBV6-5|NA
CASSTGPNQPQHF
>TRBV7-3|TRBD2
CASSSSGGASDTQYF
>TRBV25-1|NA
CASTPSEDYGYTF
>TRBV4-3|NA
CASSQQGSTGELFF
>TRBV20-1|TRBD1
CSARDPPTGIYEQFF
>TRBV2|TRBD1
CARDRDHGYTF
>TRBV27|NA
CASSLSGSMNTEAFF
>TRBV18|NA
CASSPPEGGQHNEQYF
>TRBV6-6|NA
CASSLTGGGGVYEQYF
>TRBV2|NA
CASRYQGELYGYTF
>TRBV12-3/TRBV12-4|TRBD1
CASSPTGGWGDTEAFF